The 31 T cell receptor beta chains given below trace back to one sample, sequenced in a study of blood T cell repertoires in COVID-19. Clones were read by immunoSEQ multiplex PCR, and TCRdb kept only the in-frame ones, dropping some. The sample lists around 230,000 clones, about nine tenths seen once, with 2.6% in the top ten. Specimen: PBMCs or T cells enriched from blood (not recorded which). The receptors here all came from a woman aged 25 to 39 who had recovered from COVID-19.

J is TRBJ2-3 and V is TRBV27; TRBD2 matches 8 bases. Germline trimming cut 8 bases from V and 5 bases from J; bases unmatched to any gene: 9. The CDR3 spans 14 residues. CDR1 is MNHEY, CDR2 SMNVEV, per germline (reference sequence). CDR3 bases: TGTGCCAGCCTCTCCCGGGGGGGCCGAGATACGCAGTATTTT. It translates to CASLSRGGRDTQYF.

The chain joins TRBV5-5 to TRBJ1-4; 7 bases are shared with TRBD1. This CDR3 is built from 13 residues. Looked up from germline, CDR1 is SGHKS and CDR2 is YYEKEE (reference sequence). J lost 7 bases, V lost 4 bases, and 4 bases had no gene match. CDR3: CASSRTGSEKLFF. CDR3 DNA: TGTGCCAGCAGCCGGACAGGCTCTGAAAAACTGTTTTTT.

This clone has a handful of counts. The genes are TRBV5-4 and TRBJ2-7; D is unclear. V lost 0 bases, J lost 5 bases, and 3 bases lay in between. This CDR3 region has 11 residues. CDR1 and CDR2 from the germline V gene are SGHNT and YYREEE (reference sequence). CDR3 nucleotide sequence: TGTGCCAGCAGCTTGGACAACGAGCAGTACTTC. Its translation: CASSLDNEQYF.

The CDR3 reads CASSLTGATGELFF. The CDR3 nucleotides are TGTGCCAGCAGCTTGACAGGCGCCACCGGGGAGCTGTTTTTT. V and J are TRBV5-6 and TRBJ2-2, with D perhaps matching TRBD1 (5 bases). V lost 1 base, J lost 4 bases, and 8 bases lay in between. CDR3 length: 14 amino acids. Germline CDR1 is SGHDT and CDR2 is YYEEEE.

The rearrangement links TRBV11-1 to TRBJ2-1; 8 bases are shared with TRBD1. Germline CDR1 is SGHAT and CDR2 is FQDESV (reference sequence). The CDR3 covers 14 residues. The V and J ends lost 5 bases and 9 bases, in that order; junction bases with no gene match: 9. The CDR3 nucleotides are TGTGCCAGCAGCCAGGACAGGGAATACGGTGAGCAGTTCTTC. Its translation: CASSQDREYGEQFF.

The J gene is TRBJ2-1, the V gene TRBV5-1, with D possibly matching TRBD1 (5 bases). With 2 bases removed from V and 3 bases from J, the gap between germline ends came to 15 bases. Germline assignment: CDR1 SGHRS and CDR2 YFSETQ. This CDR3 contains 16 residues. The CDR3 DNA reads TGCGCCAGCAGCTTTTCGGACATCGGTAGCTACAATGAGCAGTTCTTC. Amino acid sequence: CASSFSDIGSYNEQFF.

The V call is TRBV19, the J call TRBJ1-2; 11 nucleotides agree with TRBD1. V dropped 4 bases and J dropped 8; count of bases not matched to a gene: 0. This CDR3 spans 12 amino acids. Germline V CDR1 and CDR2: LNHDA, SQIVND (reference sequence). The chain's CDR3 is CASSRTGGGYTF. Here the CDR3 DNA reads TGTGCCAGTAGTAGGACAGGGGGCGGCTACACCTTC.

The V gene is TRBV10-3, the J gene TRBJ1-5, with D perhaps TRBD1 (5 bases). V lost 2 bases, J lost 5 bases, and 13 bases lay in between. Per germline, CDR1 ENHRY and CDR2 SYGVKD. The CDR3 runs to 15 residues. The CDR3 loop is CAISEAGRPHQPQHF. The CDR3 DNA is TGTGCCATCAGTGAGGCGGGACGGCCCCATCAGCCCCAGCATTTT.

J is TRBJ2-5 and V is TRBV5-4; tentatively, D is TRBD1 (5 bases). The germline gives CDR1 SGHNT, CDR2 YYREEE (reference sequence). Trimming took off 0 bases at V and 4 bases at J, with 13 bases between the two ends. The CDR3 has 15 residues. CDR3 nucleotide sequence: TGTGCCAGCAGCTTGGAGGGGTATGGCGGAGAGACCCAGTACTTC. This gives the protein CASSLEGYGGETQYF.

The chain carries TRBV9 and TRBJ2-2; D is possibly TRBD1 (7 bases). Germline CDR1 SGDLS, CDR2 YYNGEE. With 7 bases removed from V and 3 bases from J, the gap between germline ends came to 13 bases. The CDR3 is 14 residues long. The CDR3 spells CASRRGRDTGELFF. Here the CDR3 DNA reads TGTGCCAGCCGGAGGGGGCGCGACACCGGGGAGCTGTTTTTT.

This sequence joins TRBV4-2 and TRBJ1-2, with 7 bases fitting TRBD1. The CDR3 is 15 amino acids. Per the germline V gene, CDR1 is LGHNA and CDR2 is YNFKEQ. Trimming removed 3 bases from V and 4 bases from J; junction bases left unmatched: 8. The DNA for the CDR3 is TGTGCCAGCAGCCAGGGGACAGACGCTACCTATGGCTACACCTTC. Encoded protein: CASSQGTDATYGYTF.

This chain connects TRBV6-4 to TRBJ2-3; TRBD2 aligns across 9 bases. The CDR3 sequence is 17 residues long. With 3 bases clipped from V and 1 base from J, the junction kept 8 bases outside the gene matches. Germline V CDR1 and CDR2: MRHNA, SNTAGT. The CDR3 here is CASSERSAGGGTDTQYF. Here the CDR3 DNA reads TGTGCCAGCAGTGAGAGGTCAGCGGGGGGAGGCACAGATACGCAGTATTTT.

This clone was detected once. The rearrangement joins TRBV2 to TRBJ2-2, with no clear D. The CDR3 extends over 15 amino acids. Germline lookup yields CDR1 SNHLY and CDR2 FYNNEI. Trimming shortened V by 6 bases and J by 1 base, and 12 bases separated the two germline ends. CDR3 coding DNA: TGTGCCAGCAGAAGGCGGCACCTGAACACCGGGGAGCTGTTTTTT. Amino acids: CASRRRHLNTGELFF.

The J gene is TRBJ2-7, the V gene TRBV5-1, with TRBD1 identical over 7 bases. V dropped 6 bases and J dropped 2; count of bases not matched to a gene: 5. Per the germline V gene, CDR1 is SGHRS and CDR2 is YFSETQ. The CDR3 is made up of 13 amino acids. CDR3 DNA: TGCGCCAGCAAACAGGGGCCAACCTACGAGCAGTACTTC. It yields the protein CASKQGPTYEQYF.

The chain joins TRBV19 to TRBJ1-1; D unresolved. Per the germline V gene, CDR1 is LNHDA and CDR2 is SQIVND (reference sequence). Trimming shortened V by 0 bases and J by 2 bases, and 4 bases separated the two germline ends. This CDR3 is built from 13 residues. The CDR3 bases are TGTGCCAGTAGTATAGATATCAACACTGAAGCTTTCTTT. It yields the protein CASSIDINTEAFF.

CDR3 in DNA: TGCAGCGTCGTGCAGGGGGAGCGAGGAACTGAAGCTTTCTTT. Its translation: CSVVQGERGTEAFF. This chain connects TRBV29-1 to TRBJ1-1; TRBD1 matches at 7 bases. CDR3 size: 14 residues. With V trimmed by 6 bases and J by 5 bases, 12 bases remained unmatched. Germline-derived CDR1 and CDR2 are SQVTM and ANQGSEA. Variable domain in full (rest from reference TRBV29-1 and TRBJ1-1): SAVISQKPSRDICQRGTSLTIQCQVDSQVTMMFWYRQQPGQSLTLIATANQGSEATYESGFVIDKFPISRPNLTFSTLTVSNMSPEDSSIYLCSVVQGERGTEAFFGQGTRLTVV.

The chain is built from TRBV5-6 and TRBJ2-5, with 10 bases aligning to TRBD1. The CDR3 extends over 16 amino acids. The germline gives CDR1 SGHDT, CDR2 YYEEEE. The ends lost 4 bases at V and 5 bases at J; junction bases unmatched: 11. The CDR3 sequence is CASSTPGTGERETQYF. The CDR3 DNA reads TGTGCCAGCAGCACTCCCGGGACAGGGGAAAGGGAGACCCAGTACTTC.

The V call is TRBV7-9, the J call TRBJ2-2; D gene uncertain. Per germline, CDR1 SEHNR and CDR2 FQNEAQ (reference sequence). The CDR3 is made up of 11 amino acids. The germline V and J ends were trimmed by 4 bases and 9 bases, with 6 bases remaining between them. CDR3 region: CASSSSWELFF. Written as DNA, the CDR3 is TGTGCCAGCAGCTCGTCTTGGGAGCTGTTTTTT.

V and J are TRBV5-1 and TRBJ1-4; 7 nucleotides agree with TRBD1. This CDR3 has 16 amino acids. V lost 0 bases, J lost 7 bases, and 9 bases stayed unmatched. The germline gives CDR1 SGHRS, CDR2 YFSETQ. In DNA form, the CDR3 reads TGCGCCAGCAGCTTGGATAAAGGGGGCGCTAGTGAAAAACTGTTTTTT. It codes for CASSLDKGGASEKLFF. Supplemented by reference TRBV5-1 and TRBJ1-4, the full variable domain reads KAGVTQTPRYLIKTRGQQVTLSCSPISGHRSVSWYQQTPGQGLQFLFEYFSETQRNKGNFPGRFSGRQFSNSRSEMNVSTLELGDSALYLCASSLDKGGASEKLFFGSGTQLSVL.

The V call is TRBV18, the J call TRBJ1-2; 7 nucleotides match TRBD1. CDR1 and CDR2 (germline): KGHSH, LQKENI. Trimming cost V 1 base and J 3 bases; bases outside gene matches: 20. The CDR3 loop spans 20 amino acids. The CDR3 region has the DNA TGTGCCAGCTCACCACGAACACTACTAGCGGGGACAGAGGGCTACTATGGCTACACCTTC. Protein: CASSPRTLLAGTEGYYGYTF.

CDR3 sequence: CASSLANQGYGYTF. In DNA form, the CDR3 reads TGTGCCAGCAGCTTAGCGAACCAGGGGTATGGCTACACCTTC. The chain links TRBV7-9 to TRBJ1-2; TRBD1 is a possible D gene (6 bases). The V end was cut by 0 bases, the J end by 5 bases, with 10 bases between. The germline V gene encodes CDR1 SEHNR and CDR2 FQNEAQ (reference sequence). CDR3 length: 14 residues. The entire variable domain, with the rest obtained from reference TRBV7-9 and TRBJ1-2, is as follows: DTGVSQNPRHKITKRGQNVTFRCDPISEHNRLYWYRQTLGQGPEFLTYFQNEAQLEKSRLLSDRFSAERPKGSFSTLEIQRTEQGDSAMYLCASSLANQGYGYTFGSGTRLTVV.

The chain links TRBV11-2 to TRBJ1-1; tentatively, D is TRBD1 (6 bases). The CDR3 extends over 14 amino acids. V was shortened by 4 bases and J by 10 bases, with 19 bases between the two germline ends. CDR1 is SGHAT and CDR2 is FQNNGV in the germline V gene. The CDR3 reads CASSSYRGARGAFF. CDR3 DNA sequence: TGTGCCAGCAGCTCGTACCGGGGGGCGAGGGGAGCTTTCTTT.

The chain combines TRBV12-3 or TRBV12-4 with TRBJ1-1, with D perhaps TRBD1 (5 bases). This CDR3 comprises 13 residues. Trimming removed 5 bases at V and 5 bases at J, with 12 bases between. CDR3 coding DNA: TGTGCCAGCAGTAGGGGCATAGATACTGAAGCTTTCTTT. Translated, it gives CASSRGIDTEAFF.

The chain combines TRBV6-5 with TRBJ2-7; possible D gene TRBD2, 5 bases. V was clipped by 10 bases and J by 4 bases, with 17 bases between them. The CDR3 has 13 amino acids. Germline V gives CDR1 MNHEY, CDR2 SVGAGI. In nucleotides, the CDR3 is TGTGCCACCTTCCAGGAGGTTGGGTACGAGCAGTACTTC. This gives the protein CATFQEVGYEQYF.

The rearrangement uses TRBV7-6 and TRBJ2-4; D might be TRBD1 (5 bases). Germline lookup yields CDR1 SGHVS and CDR2 FNYEAQ. The CDR3 sequence is 14 residues long. Deletions cut 5 bases from V and 0 bases from J, with 8 bases between. In DNA, the CDR3 is TGTGCCAGCAGCCCAGGGATAGCCAAAAACATTCAGTACTTC. Its translation: CASSPGIAKNIQYF.

Notes on this clone: Germline is not matched at one junction end, which may reflect a read error. The chain has TRBV7-7 and TRBJ2-2; D possibly corresponds to TRBD2 (6 bases). Germline V gene data show CDR1 as SSHAT and CDR2 as FNYEAQ (reference sequence). This CDR3 spans 15 amino acids. CDR3 protein: CASSPTDYRTGELFF. CDR3 DNA: TGTGCTAGCAGCCCCACGGACTATAGGACCGGGGAGCTGTTTTTT.

The J gene is TRBJ2-7, the V gene TRBV23-1, with a possible D match to TRBD2 (5 bases). TRBV23-1 counts as an open reading frame of uncertain function. V lost 3 bases and J lost 1, with 13 bases in between. This CDR3 contains 15 residues. The CDR3: CASSQPAWRSYEQYF. The CDR3 DNA is TGCGCCAGCAGTCAGCCTGCATGGAGGTCCTACGAGCAGTACTTC.

CDR3 protein: CASSERTNTEAFF. The DNA for the CDR3 is TGTGCCAGCAGCGAGCGGACGAACACTGAAGCTTTCTTT. V is TRBV12-3 or TRBV12-4 and J is TRBJ1-1; D call uncertain. CDR3 length: 13 residues. The V gene lost 6 bases and the J gene lost 1 base, with 9 bases spanning the gap.

The count of this clone is one. J is TRBJ1-2 and V is TRBV4-3, with 7 bases matching TRBD1. The CDR3 length is 14 residues. Germline assignment: CDR1 LGHNA and CDR2 YSLEER. After removal of 1 base from V and 6 bases from J, the junction contained 5 bases not matched to a gene. The CDR3 here is CASSQGVTGNGYTF. In DNA form, the CDR3 reads TGCGCCAGCAGCCAAGGAGTGACAGGGAATGGCTACACCTTC.

This chain uses TRBV20-1 with TRBJ1-3; D is possibly TRBD1 (6 bases). Deletions cut 3 bases from V and 0 bases from J, with 12 bases between. Germline V gives CDR1 DFQATT, CDR2 SNEGSKA (reference sequence). This CDR3 spans 15 amino acids. The CDR3: CSASLGALSGNTIYF. The CDR3 DNA reads as TGCAGTGCTAGTCTGGGGGCCCTCTCTGGAAACACCATATATTTT.

V and J are TRBV6-2 or TRBV6-3 and TRBJ1-2; no definite D call. The germline CDR1 and CDR2 sequences are MNHEY and SVGEGT. V lost 2 bases and J 4 bases, leaving 11 bases between the germline ends. CDR3 length: 14 residues. Here the CDR3 reads CASSYPSTGYGYTF. As DNA, the CDR3 is TGTGCCAGCAGTTACCCCTCCACTGGCTATGGCTACACCTTC.